The clone carrying this TCR beta chain was seen repeatedly, ten times or more. The record originates from a study of T-cell reconstitution after alpha-beta-depleted transplantation in children. Unique molecular identifiers were used in preparing the TCRbeta library. TCRdb independently ran MiXCR on the PCR reads; one entry per CDR3 protein. The table lists about 400,000 distinct CDR3 sequences, about 14% of them singletons. Germline V gene data show CDR1 as DFQATT and CDR2 as SNEGSKA (reference sequence). This CDR3 region has 15 residues. V lost 6 bases to trimming and J lost 4 bases; unmatched junction nucleotides: 9.

This specimen consisted of PBMCs, obtained from the stem cell graft. The TCR comes from a human donor who donated a stem cell graft to a child with Fanconi anemia. The chain is built from TRBV20-1 and TRBJ2-1, with TRBD2 matching over 10 bases. The CDR3 nucleotides read TGCAGTGCGGTTCGGGGGACTAGCGAGTACAATGAGCAGTTCTTC. Translated, it gives CSAVRGTSEYNEQFF.